Shown below are 6 T cell receptor beta chains from a single sample sequenced in a study of blood T cells in healthy people across ages (dated by TCRdb to the mid-2010s). Library preparation employed 5' RACE. Sequenced on an Illumina HiSeq 2500. A second PCR of about 7 to 12 cycles was run with a J-beta primer mix and a sample-barcoded 5' primer. TCRdb took the public reads, trimmed them with fastp at Q25, ran MiXCR for clone calling and kept in-frame beta chains. CDR3 protein duplicates are merged, each entry listing the most common genes and DNA. Recorded for this sample are about 1,400,000 distinct CDR3 sequences; 55% to 75% of them occurred a single time. The biggest ten clones account for over 6.5% of the sample. The sequenced sample was blood. All receptors come from a man aged 18 to 29 in good health.

This clonotype was picked up a small number of times. The chain carries TRBV7-2 and TRBJ2-7, with D possibly matching TRBD2 (5 bases). V was clipped by 5 bases and J by 2 bases, with 13 bases between them. The CDR3 sequence is 14 residues long. The germline V gene encodes CDR1 SGHTA and CDR2 FQGNSA. The CDR3 reads CASSLAGLTYEQYF. DNA of the CDR3: TGTGCCAGCAGCCTCGCAGGACTGACCTACGAGCAGTACTTC. Complete variable domain (other parts from reference TRBV7-2 and TRBJ2-7): GAGVSQSPSNKVTEKGKDVELRCDPISGHTALYWYRQSLGQGLEFLIYFQGNSAPDKSGLPSDRFSAERTGGSVSTLTIQRTQQEDSAVYLCASSLAGLTYEQYFGPGTRLTVT.

This sequence joins TRBV9 and TRBJ1-2; D remains unclear. The CDR3 runs 19 residues. CDR1 is SGDLS, CDR2 YYNGEE, per germline. Trimming cost V 2 bases and J 0 bases, with 23 bases left between them. The CDR3 sequence is CASSVTSRQAPRANYGYTF. The DNA for the CDR3 is TGTGCCAGCAGCGTGACTAGCAGGCAGGCTCCCCGAGCTAACTATGGCTACACCTTC.

The chain employs TRBV29-1 and TRBJ2-6; no definite D call. Germline CDR1 reads SQVTM; CDR2 reads ANQGSEA. The V end was cut by 7 bases, the J end by 0 bases, with 13 bases between. CDR3 length equals 15 residues. As DNA, the CDR3 is TGCAGCGCTTCCACCACTAACTCTGGGGCCAACGTCCTGACTTTC. Translation gives CSASTTNSGANVLTF. Using reference TRBV29-1 and TRBJ2-6 for the parts outside the CDR3, the full variable domain is SAVISQKPSRDICQRGTSLTIQCQVDSQVTMMFWYRQQPGQSLTLIATANQGSEATYESGFVIDKFPISRPNLTFSTLTVSNMSPEDSSIYLCSASTTNSGANVLTFGAGSRLTVL.

The chain links TRBV7-2 to TRBJ2-7, with 13 nucleotides matching TRBD2. The J segment lost 6 bases and the V segment lost 0 bases, leaving 5 bases of the junction unmatched. CDR1 SGHTA and CDR2 FQGNSA come from the germline V gene. The length of the CDR3 is 16 residues. CDR3 protein: CASSLARTSGGPEQYF. The DNA of the CDR3 is TGTGCCAGCAGCTTAGCGAGGACTAGCGGGGGCCCCGAGCAGTACTTC.

The chain has TRBV6-5 and TRBJ2-2; the match to TRBD2 covers 7 bases. Germline lookup yields CDR1 MNHEY and CDR2 SVGAGI. Trimming at V came to 1 base and at J to 7 bases, leaving 9 bases not matched to a gene. The length of the CDR3 is 16 residues. CDR3 loop: CASSYLPGGNRGELFF. The CDR3 DNA reads TGTGCCAGCAGTTACTTACCGGGGGGAAACCGCGGGGAGCTGTTTTTT.

The genes are TRBV21-1 and TRBJ2-3; the table's TRBD2 call for D was not verified on the DNA. TRBV21-1 is flagged as a pseudogene. This CDR3 has 16 amino acids. The CDR3: CASSMTSFSSTDTQYF. The CDR3 DNA sequence: TGTGCCAGCAGCATGACTAGCTTTTCTAGCACAGATACGCAGTATTTT.